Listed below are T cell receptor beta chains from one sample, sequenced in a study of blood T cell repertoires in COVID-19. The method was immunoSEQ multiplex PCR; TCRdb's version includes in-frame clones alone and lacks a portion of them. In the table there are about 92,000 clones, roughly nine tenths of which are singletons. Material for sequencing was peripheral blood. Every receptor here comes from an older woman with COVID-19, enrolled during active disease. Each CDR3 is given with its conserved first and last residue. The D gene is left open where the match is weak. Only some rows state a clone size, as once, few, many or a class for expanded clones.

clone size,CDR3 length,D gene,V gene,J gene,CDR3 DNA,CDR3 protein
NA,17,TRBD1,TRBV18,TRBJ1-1,TGTGCCAGCTCACCAAACATGCAGGGGGATTTTGGTACTGAAGCTTTCTTT,CASSPNMQGDFGTEAFF
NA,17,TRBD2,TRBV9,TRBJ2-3,TGTGCCAGCAGCGAGCGGTCTGCGGGGGGCTCCGGGGATACGCAGTATTTT,CASSERSAGGSGDTQYF
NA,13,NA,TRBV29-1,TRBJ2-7,TGCAGCGTTGAGTCAGGCAGCTCCTACGAGCAGTACTTC,CSVESGSSYEQYF
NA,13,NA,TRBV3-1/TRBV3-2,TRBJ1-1,TGTGCCAGCAGCCAAGGTGTAGCGGGGGGAGCTTTCTTT,CASSQGVAGGAFF
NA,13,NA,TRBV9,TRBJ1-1,TGTGCCAGCAGCCGGGCCCCGGGAACGCGAGCTTTCTTT,CASSRAPGTRAFF
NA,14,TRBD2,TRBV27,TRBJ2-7,TGTGCCAGCAGTTTTGGGGGGGGAAGCTACGAGCAGTACTTC,CASSFGGGSYEQYF
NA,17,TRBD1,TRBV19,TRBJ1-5,TGTGCCAGTAGTACCTTAGACAGGGGGAATAGCAATCAGCCCCAGCATTTT,CASSTLDRGNSNQPQHF
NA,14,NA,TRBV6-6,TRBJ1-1,TGTGCCAGCAGTTTCCCGCCTCGGGTAACTGAAGCTTTCTTT,CASSFPPRVTEAFF
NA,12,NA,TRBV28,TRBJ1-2,TGTGCCAGCAGCGCGGGGGTTGCTGGCTACACCTTC,CASSAGVAGYTF
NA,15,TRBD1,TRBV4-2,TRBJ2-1,TGTGCCAGCAGCCTATCGGACAGGGAAGACAATGAGCAGTTCTTC,CASSLSDREDNEQFF
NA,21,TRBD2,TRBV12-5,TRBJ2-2,TGTGCTAGTGGTTTGGCGCGGGATTTAGGGTCGTGGACTAGCGATATCGGGGAGCTGTTTTTT,CASGLARDLGSWTSDIGELFF
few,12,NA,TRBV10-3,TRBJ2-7,TGTGCCGGAGGACAGCAGGTAAACGAGCAGTACTTC,CAGGQQVNEQYF
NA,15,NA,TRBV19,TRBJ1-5,TGTGCCAGTAGTCTTGCAGCGTATAGCAATCAGCCCCAGCATTTT,CASSLAAYSNQPQHF
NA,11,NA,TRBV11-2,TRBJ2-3,TGTGCCAGCAGCCCCTCAGATACGCAGTATTTT,CASSPSDTQYF
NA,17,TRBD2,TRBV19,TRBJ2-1,TGTGCCAGTAGTATGAGATTAGCGGGGCTTTCCTACAATGAGCAGTTCTTC,CASSMRLAGLSYNEQFF
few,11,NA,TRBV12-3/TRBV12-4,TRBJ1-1,TGTGCCAGCAGTTTTCGTACTGAAGCTTTCTTT,CASSFRTEAFF
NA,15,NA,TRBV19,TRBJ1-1,TGTGCCAGTAGTATAGACCGAGGGTGGAACACTGAAGCTTTCTTT,CASSIDRGWNTEAFF
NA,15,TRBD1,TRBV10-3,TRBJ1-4,TGTGCCATCAGTCCCGGGACAGGGTACTCTGAAAAACTGTTTTTT,CAISPGTGYSEKLFF
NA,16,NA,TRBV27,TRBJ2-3,TGTGCCAGCAGTTTTTTCAGGGGTAGGATGTCAGATACGCAGTATTTT,CASSFFRGRMSDTQYF
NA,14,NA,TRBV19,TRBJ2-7,TGTGCCAGTAGTGTCCGACTGAGCTCCTACGAGCAGTACTTC,CASSVRLSSYEQYF
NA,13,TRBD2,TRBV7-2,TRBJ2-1,TGTGCCAGCAGCGGGGACTACTACAATGAGCAGTTCTTC,CASSGDYYNEQFF
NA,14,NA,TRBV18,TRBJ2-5,TGTGCCAGCTCCCCGAACAGGGATCAAGAGACCCAGTACTTC,CASSPNRDQETQYF
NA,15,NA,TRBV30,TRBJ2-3,TGTGCCTGGAGTTACCCGGGAAGTGGTACAGATACGCAGTATTTT,CAWSYPGSGTDTQYF
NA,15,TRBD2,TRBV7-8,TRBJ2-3,TGTGCCAGCAGCCGAGGACTAGCGGGGGCCGATACGCAGTATTTT,CASSRGLAGADTQYF
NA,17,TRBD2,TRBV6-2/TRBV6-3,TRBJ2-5,TGTGCCAGCAGTTACTCCCCTAGCGGGGGACTACAAGAGACCCAGTACTTC,CASSYSPSGGLQETQYF
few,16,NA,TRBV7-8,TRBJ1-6,TGTGCCAGCAGCCCGGCGGCACTCCTAGGGGATTCACCCCTCCACTTT,CASSPAALLGDSPLHF
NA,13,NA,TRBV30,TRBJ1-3,TGTGCCTGGATCCGTGAGATCGGAAACACCATATATTTT,CAWIREIGNTIYF
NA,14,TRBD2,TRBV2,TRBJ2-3,TGTGCCAGCAGGACTAGCGGGGGGGTCGATACGCAGTATTTT,CASRTSGGVDTQYF
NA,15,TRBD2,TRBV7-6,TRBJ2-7,TGTGCCAGCAGCCAGACTAGCGGGGGGGTCTACGAGCAGTACTTC,CASSQTSGGVYEQYF
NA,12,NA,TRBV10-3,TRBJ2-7,TGTGCCATCAGGAGTCCTTCCGACGAGCAGTACTTC,CAIRSPSDEQYF
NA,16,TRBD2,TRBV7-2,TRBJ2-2,TGTGCCAGCAGCTTAGTCTCTAGCGGGGGGACCGGGGAGCTGTTTTTT,CASSLVSSGGTGELFF